These T cell receptor beta chains were read from a single sample in a study of identical twins. Each CDR3 protein gets one entry after TCRdb re-called the 5' RACE reads with MiXCR. The sample gives about 520,000 distinct CDR3 sequences, around 20% of which show up once; around 0.9% is in the top ten. These data were also reused for a study on T cells expressing NK-cell markers.

The sequenced sample consisted of CD4+ T cells sorted from blood. All receptors derive from a woman aged 18-29 years in good health. Each CDR3 is given with its conserved first and last residue. Fields, in order: V gene, J gene, CDR3 protein.

TRBV20-1	TRBJ1-5	CSARPAGGEPQHF
TRBV27	TRBJ2-7	CASRDVQGSYEQYF
TRBV12-3/TRBV12-4	TRBJ1-2	CASSFRRGQRGYTF
TRBV5-1	TRBJ1-6	CASSPTTGLGNSPLHF
TRBV5-6	TRBJ2-7	CASSLERGNYEQYF
TRBV18	TRBJ2-7	CASSSTGSLTYEQYF
TRBV2	TRBJ2-1	CASTGGDEQFF
TRBV7-2	TRBJ2-1	CASSLVGLAGNNEQFF
TRBV12-3/TRBV12-4	TRBJ1-1	CASSTTGSDEAFF
TRBV20-1	TRBJ1-1	CSVVLGGINTEAFF
TRBV6-1	TRBJ2-7	CASSEVGQGANEQYF
TRBV29-1	TRBJ1-4	CSAGGIGGEKLFF
TRBV15	TRBJ2-1	CATSSRTRIGNEQFF
TRBV7-2	TRBJ2-2	CASSLQASRNGELFF
TRBV5-1	TRBJ2-1	CASSLERTQHNEQFF
TRBV29-1	TRBJ1-2	CSAGDGYTF
TRBV20-1	TRBJ1-1	CSARDPDRVNTEAFF
TRBV6-1	TRBJ2-7	CASSSPSLGGDSYEQYF
TRBV6-5	TRBJ1-1	CASSSLGRRLEAFF
TRBV20-1	TRBJ2-3	CSATDRPDTQYF
TRBV7-9	TRBJ2-1	CASSFKGTGGNEQFF
TRBV15	TRBJ2-1	CATSRDRGSYNEQFF
TRBV12-3/TRBV12-4	TRBJ1-2	CASRPEGAYGYTF
TRBV3-1	TRBJ2-7	CASSQWSGVTSEQYF
TRBV20-1	TRBJ1-5	CSARRGGNGNQPQHF
TRBV5-1	TRBJ2-3	CASSSNPSTDTQYF
TRBV15	TRBJ2-1	CATKTSGPSYNEQFF
TRBV7-3	TRBJ2-1	CASSPKGGNNEQFF
TRBV7-2	TRBJ2-5	CASSFAGGGETQYF
TRBV20-1	TRBJ2-1	CSARAPGVNSYNEQFF
TRBV25-1	TRBJ2-3	CARSKVAGVDTQYF
TRBV29-1	TRBJ2-1	CSVGDRGLGEQFF
TRBV5-1	TRBJ2-3	CASSLGELAELADTQYF
TRBV7-9	TRBJ1-1	CASSLRQEAFF
TRBV10-3	TRBJ2-7	CATRDTSYEQYF
TRBV27	TRBJ2-2	CASSYQGVWTGELFF
TRBV6-5	TRBJ1-1	CASSYPGSTEAFF
TRBV24-1	TRBJ2-1	CATSDPARGDHNEQFF
TRBV6-1	TRBJ1-6	CASSVEQGQKNSPLHF
TRBV20-1	TRBJ2-1	CSANGGAYNEQFF
TRBV7-3	TRBJ2-1	CASSGGAGSHEQFF
TRBV7-2	TRBJ2-3	CASSLRGEGLDTQYF
TRBV7-2	TRBJ2-3	CASSLDSQGADTQYF
TRBV4-3	TRBJ2-2	CASSHADRDANTGELFF
TRBV11-1	TRBJ1-1	CASSPQQGLTTEAFF
TRBV7-9	TRBJ2-3	CASSLGGPFTDTQYF
TRBV7-2	TRBJ2-7	CASSPLALYEQYF
TRBV7-9	TRBJ2-7	CASSLKGTGNRSYEQYF